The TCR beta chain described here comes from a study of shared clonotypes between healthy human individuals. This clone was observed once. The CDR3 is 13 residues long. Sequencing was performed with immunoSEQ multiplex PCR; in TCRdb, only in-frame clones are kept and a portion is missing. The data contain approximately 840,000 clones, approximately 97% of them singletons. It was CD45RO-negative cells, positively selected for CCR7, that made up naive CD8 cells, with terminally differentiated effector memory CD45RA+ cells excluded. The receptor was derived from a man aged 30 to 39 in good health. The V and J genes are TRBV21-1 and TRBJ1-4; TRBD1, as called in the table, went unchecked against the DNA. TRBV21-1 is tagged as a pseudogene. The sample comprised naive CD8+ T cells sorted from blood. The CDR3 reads CASSTPQNEKLFF. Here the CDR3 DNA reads TGTGCCAGCAGCACTCCCCAGAATGAAAAACTGTTTTTT.